This TCR beta chain originates from a study of siplizumab effects on memory and regulatory T cells. A single count supports this clone. Sequencing was performed with immunoSEQ multiplex PCR; in TCRdb, only in-frame clones are kept and a portion is missing. The sample carries 70,000 to 90,000 clones, around 89% recorded once. The sequence was obtained from a human donor in good health. Material for sequencing was CD4+ T cells sorted from blood.

CDR3 in amino acids: CASSSHGTMGKNIQYF. CDR3 coding DNA: TGTGCCAGCAGTTCACACGGGACTATGGGCAAAAACATTCAGTACTTC. The V call is TRBV27, the J call TRBJ2-4, with TRBD2 identical over 7 bases. The CDR3 spans 16 residues. The trim removed 4 bases at V and 3 bases at J, leaving 9 bases unmatched. CDR1 and CDR2 from the germline V gene are MNHEY and SMNVEV (reference sequence).